The 27 T cell receptor beta chains presented below share a single source sample, sequenced in a study of cytomegalovirus exposure and HLA in healthy donors. In the PCR, 60 Vbeta and 13 Jbeta primers were used. Assay used: immunoSEQ multiplex PCR; TCRdb lists only in-frame clones, some missing. The table lists 150,000 to 200,000 clones, around 81% of them singletons, with approximately 1.8% in the top ten. The material sequenced was PBMCs. The source is a man between 18 and 35 years old in good health and CMV-seronegative.

This chain joins TRBV19 and TRBJ2-5; a possible D gene is TRBD2 (6 bases). V was trimmed by 4 bases and J by 0 bases, leaving 12 bases between them. Germline CDR1 LNHDA, CDR2 SQIVND (reference sequence). CDR3 length equals 15 residues. The CDR3 loop is CASSTRRGDQETQYF. Here the CDR3 DNA reads TGTGCCAGTAGTACCAGGAGGGGCGACCAAGAGACCCAGTACTTC.

V and J are TRBV19 and TRBJ2-7, with 12 bases aligning to TRBD2. Germline assignment: CDR1 LNHDA and CDR2 SQIVND (reference sequence). The CDR3 runs to 11 residues. DNA for the CDR3: TGTGCGACTAGCGGGAGATATGAGCAGTACTTC. Its translation: CATSGRYEQYF.

Concerning this clone: At the DNA level, this CDR3 is encoded by other sequences in the same sample as well. Here the CDR3 reads CASSGGLLQETQYF. For the CDR3, the DNA is TGTGCCAGCAGCGGGGGACTCTTACAAGAGACCCAGTACTTC. V gene TRBV9 combines with J gene TRBJ2-5; weak D call: TRBD2 (6 bases). The CDR3 is 14 amino acids. CDR1 and CDR2 from the germline V gene are SGDLS and YYNGEE. V lost 3 bases and J 2 bases, leaving 11 bases between the germline ends. The entire variable domain, with the rest obtained from reference TRBV9 and TRBJ2-5, is as follows: DSGVTQTPKHLITATGQRVTLRCSPRSGDLSVYWYQQSLDQGLQFLIQYYNGEERAKGNILERFSAQQFPDLHSELNLSSLELGDSALYFCASSGGLLQETQYFGPGTRLLVL.

The rearrangement joins TRBV11-3 to TRBJ2-1; TRBD1 matches 8 bases. Germline CDR1 SGHNT, CDR2 YENEEA. The CDR3 consists of 15 residues. With V trimmed by 3 bases and J by 5 bases, 6 bases remained unmatched. CDR3 region: CASSFRGHRNNEQFF. The CDR3 DNA reads TGTGCCAGCAGCTTCAGGGGGCATAGAAACAATGAGCAGTTCTTC.

This clone was counted a single time. The V gene is TRBV6-1, the J gene TRBJ2-3; TRBD1 might be the D (5 bases). Germline assignment: CDR1 MNHNS and CDR2 SASEGT. The germline V and J ends were trimmed by 4 bases and 4 bases, with 9 bases remaining between them. This CDR3 has 13 residues. As DNA, the CDR3 is TGTGCCAGCAGTGTGGTGGGGCCAGATACGCAGTATTTT. Translating it yields CASSVVGPDTQYF.

The J gene is TRBJ1-1, the V gene TRBV18, with a weak D call TRBD1 (5 bases). The CDR3 length is 14 residues. Germline loops: CDR1 KGHSH, CDR2 LQKENI. V shed 2 bases and J shed 6 bases, with 13 bases lying between them. CDR3 sequence: CASSPGQGNPEAFF. Written as DNA, the CDR3 is TGTGCCAGCTCACCAGGTCAGGGAAACCCTGAAGCTTTCTTT.

DNA of the CDR3: TGCGCCAGCAGCCAAGATGGCGGGGGTCGGACCTCGGCCGGGGAGCTGTTTTTT. Its translation: CASSQDGGGRTSAGELFF. This rearrangement joins TRBV4-3 to TRBJ2-2; 7 bases are a match to TRBD2. Germline CDR1 reads LGHNA; CDR2 reads YSLEER. The CDR3 contains 18 residues. The junction had 13 bases not matched to a gene; V was cut back by 0 bases and J by 6 bases.

The table lists this clone with a count of one. The chain employs TRBV28 and TRBJ1-3, with D perhaps matching TRBD1 (5 bases). The CDR3 sequence is 14 residues long. Germline V CDR1 and CDR2: MDHEN, SYDVKM. Between the trimmed V and J ends, which lost 8 bases and 0 bases, there was a span of 11 bases. This CDR3 reads CASRQGFSGNTIYF. The CDR3 DNA follows: TGTGCCAGCCGGCAGGGATTCTCTGGAAACACCATATATTTT.

This clone has more than one count but fewer than ten. This chain joins TRBV9 and TRBJ2-7; 9 positions agree with TRBD1. The germline CDR1 and CDR2 sequences are SGDLS and YYNGEE. The CDR3 sequence is 15 residues long. The ends lost 4 bases at V and 4 bases at J; junction bases unmatched: 9. Written as DNA, the CDR3 is TGTGCCAGCAGCCCACAGACAGGGGGTCCATACGAGCAGTACTTC. This sequence encodes CASSPQTGGPYEQYF.

The chain combines TRBV9 with TRBJ1-5; possibly TRBD1 for D (6 bases). V was pared by 10 bases and J by 1 base, with 15 bases between. Germline-derived CDR1 and CDR2 are SGDLS and YYNGEE. The CDR3 runs 14 residues. The chain's CDR3 is CAGRQAESNQPQHF. In DNA, the CDR3 is TGTGCCGGACGACAGGCAGAAAGCAATCAGCCCCAGCATTTT.

The CDR3 spells CSVPTSGVFNEQFF. The CDR3 nucleotides are TGCAGCGTTCCTACTAGCGGGGTGTTCAATGAGCAGTTCTTC. The rearrangement links TRBV29-1 to TRBJ2-1; TRBD2 agrees at 10 bases. The CDR3 is made up of 14 amino acids. Trimming at V came to 5 bases and at J to 6 bases, leaving 7 bases not matched to a gene. Per the germline V gene, CDR1 is SQVTM and CDR2 is ANQGSEA.

The chain carries TRBV5-1 and TRBJ2-7, with TRBD1 matching 7 bases. Germline CDR1 and CDR2: SGHRS and YFSETQ. CDR3 length: 14 residues. Trimming cost V 3 bases and J 5 bases; bases outside gene matches: 8. CDR3: CASSSGTAAHEQYF. The CDR3 DNA sequence: TGCGCCAGCAGCTCCGGGACAGCTGCCCACGAGCAGTACTTC.

CDR3 amino acids: CASSVGWDRGGNGYTF. DNA of the CDR3: TGTGCCAGCAGCGTAGGGTGGGACAGGGGAGGGAATGGCTACACCTTC. This sequence joins TRBV9 and TRBJ1-2, with TRBD1 matching 10 bases. CDR3 length equals 16 residues. From germline, CDR1 is SGDLS and CDR2 YYNGEE. The junction had 8 bases not matched to a gene; V was cut back by 0 bases and J by 6 bases.

The chain joins TRBV4-3 to TRBJ2-1; 8 nucleotides agree with TRBD2. The germline CDR1 and CDR2 sequences are LGHNA and YSLEER. Losses at the gene ends were 4 bases for V and 6 bases for J; bases not matched to a gene: 5. CDR3 length: 14 residues. The CDR3 DNA follows: TGCGCCAGCAGCCGGCGGGGGGCTCGCAATGAGCAGTTCTTC. Its protein product is CASSRRGARNEQFF.

The CDR3 protein is CASSTTGYSGNTIYF. The CDR3 coding sequence is TGTGCCAGCAGTACGACAGGATACTCTGGAAACACCATATATTTT. The rearrangement joins TRBV28 to TRBJ1-3; perhaps TRBD1 as D (6 bases). CDR3 length: 15 amino acids. Trimming left V 5 bases short and J 0 bases short, with 11 bases between. The V gene's germline CDR1 is MDHEN and CDR2 SYDVKM.

This clone was seen a single time. This chain links TRBV7-8 with TRBJ2-7; 9 nucleotides line up with TRBD1. CDR3 length: 16 amino acids. J lost 5 bases, V lost 5 bases, and 13 bases had no gene match. CDR1 is SGHVS, CDR2 FQNEAQ, per germline. CDR3 residues: CASSETPGTGRNEQYF. CDR3 nucleotides: TGTGCCAGCAGCGAGACCCCTGGGACAGGGAGAAACGAGCAGTACTTC.

This chain joins TRBV10-2 and TRBJ2-1; 8 nucleotides line up with TRBD2. CDR3 size: 16 residues. Germline CDR1 and CDR2: WSHSY and SAAADI. The junction had 7 bases not matched to a gene; V was cut back by 2 bases and J by 4 bases. The CDR3 sequence is CASSELSKRGYNEQFF. The CDR3 nucleotides read TGCGCCAGCAGTGAGCTCTCCAAGCGGGGGTACAATGAGCAGTTCTTC.

The CDR3 nucleotides read TGTGCCAGCAGCCCCATCAGGGAGGGCAAGGAGACCCAGTACTTC. Its translation: CASSPIREGKETQYF. The chain carries TRBV7-9 and TRBJ2-5, with TRBD2 matching over 7 bases. The V segment lost 5 bases and the J segment 5 bases; nucleotides outside the gene matches: 11. Germline loops: CDR1 SEHNR, CDR2 FQNEAQ (reference sequence). This CDR3 contains 15 residues.

The chain recombines TRBV11-2 with TRBJ2-3, with D perhaps TRBD2 (6 bases). Trimming shortened V by 6 bases and J by 2 bases, and 15 bases separated the two germline ends. CDR3 length equals 15 residues. The germline V gene has CDR1 SGHAT and CDR2 FQNNGV. In nucleotides, the CDR3 is TGTGCCAGCAGACCAGTTGGGGGACTCACAGATACGCAGTATTTT. This sequence encodes CASRPVGGLTDTQYF.

This clone was seen just once. The genes are TRBV13 and TRBJ2-3; TRBD2 aligns across 15 bases. J was trimmed by 0 bases and V by 1 base; bases with no gene match: 2. The CDR3 sequence is 18 residues long. Per germline, CDR1 PRHDT and CDR2 FYEKMQ (reference sequence). CDR3 sequence (DNA): TGTGCCAGCAGCTTAGAGGGACTAGCGGGAGGTAGCACAGATACGCAGTATTTT. It codes for CASSLEGLAGGSTDTQYF.

The rearrangement links TRBV9 to TRBJ1-6, with D unresolved. CDR3 length: 16 amino acids. Trimming stripped 0 bases from V and 8 bases from J, with 15 bases between. Per the germline V gene, CDR1 is SGDLS and CDR2 is YYNGEE. The chain's CDR3 is CASSVGGAWSDSPLHF. CDR3 DNA: TGTGCCAGCAGCGTAGGGGGAGCTTGGTCAGATTCACCCCTCCACTTT.

The gene calls are TRBV6-5 and TRBJ2-1; TRBD2 aligns across 10 bases. The junction had 4 bases not matched to a gene; V was cut back by 8 bases and J by 0 bases. CDR1 and CDR2 (germline): MNHEY, SVGAGI. This CDR3 is built from 15 residues. The CDR3 region has the DNA TGTGCCAGCTGGACTAGCGGTTTCTCCTACAATGAGCAGTTCTTC. Protein sequence: CASWTSGFSYNEQFF.

This clone was recorded a few times. The chain has TRBV5-5 and TRBJ2-1, with D unresolved. Germline V gives CDR1 SGHKS, CDR2 YYEKEE (reference sequence). The germline V and J ends were trimmed by 4 bases and 1 base, with 15 bases remaining between them. This CDR3 comprises 16 residues. The CDR3 DNA reads as TGTGCCAGCAGCCGGCAGACCACACAGTCCTACAATGAGCAGTTCTTC. Its translation is CASSRQTTQSYNEQFF. Full variable domain (outside the CDR3, taken from reference TRBV5-5 and TRBJ2-1): DAGVTQSPTHLIKTRGQQVTLRCSPISGHKSVSWYQQVLGQGPQFIFQYYEKEERGRGNFPDRFSARQFPNYSSELNVNALLLGDSALYLCASSRQTTQSYNEQFFGPGTRLTVL.

This chain links TRBV19 with TRBJ2-7; 9 bases are shared with TRBD2. This CDR3 is built from 15 residues. Germline-derived CDR1 and CDR2 are LNHDA and SQIVND (reference sequence). With 4 bases clipped from V and 0 bases from J, the junction kept 4 bases outside the gene matches. The CDR3 sequence: CASSSLAGSSYEQYF. The CDR3 DNA reads TGTGCCAGTAGTAGCCTAGCGGGGAGCTCCTACGAGCAGTACTTC.

The chain links TRBV19 to TRBJ2-1; perhaps TRBD1 as D (5 bases). V was shortened by 3 bases and J by 8 bases, with 5 bases between the two germline ends. Germline V gene lookup returns CDR1 LNHDA and CDR2 SQIVND (reference sequence). The CDR3 has 11 amino acids. The DNA of the CDR3 is TGTGCCAGTAGTATCAGGGATGAGCAGTTCTTC. Translating gives CASSIRDEQFF.

The J gene is TRBJ1-3, the V gene TRBV10-3; 7 bases line up with TRBD1. CDR3 size: 16 residues. The V gene end was trimmed by 6 bases and the J gene end by 2 bases; junction bases not matched to a gene: 10. Per germline, CDR1 ENHRY and CDR2 SYGVKD. CDR3 nucleotides: TGTGCCATCAGCTCAATTGGGACAGCCGCTGGAAACACCATATATTTT. Translated, it gives CAISSIGTAAGNTIYF.

The genes are TRBV27 and TRBJ2-1; 16 nucleotides agree with TRBD2. The CDR3 is 16 amino acids. V shed 7 bases, J shed 8 bases, and the junction held 8 bases outside the gene matches. Germline-derived CDR1 and CDR2 are MNHEY and SMNVEV (reference sequence). The CDR3 sequence is CASTVGLAGGLDEQFF. CDR3 DNA: TGTGCCAGCACCGTGGGACTAGCGGGAGGGCTAGATGAGCAGTTCTTC.